The rows below give T cell receptor beta chains drawn from one sample of a study of blood T cell repertoires in COVID-19. The method was immunoSEQ multiplex PCR; TCRdb's version includes in-frame clones alone and lacks a portion of them. The top ten clones hold about 1.5% of a sample with some 200,000 clones, 65% to 90% of them seen once. Sequences were obtained from peripheral blood. Receptors originate from a middle-aged woman who had recovered from COVID-19. The CDR3 runs from the conserved cysteine through the conserved F or W. A D gene is named only where the DNA matches it firmly. Rows may omit the clone size; those that give it use once, few, many or a size class.

>TRBV4-3|TRBD2|NA|TRBJ2-1
CASSHVLAGAYNEQFF
TGCGCCAGCAGCCATGTACTAGCGGGGGCTTACAATGAGCAGTTCTTC
>TRBV19|NA|NA|TRBJ1-1
CASSIISGLGTEAFF
TGTGCCAGTAGTATAATCTCAGGGTTGGGCACTGAAGCTTTCTTT
>TRBV5-1|TRBD2|NA|TRBJ2-3
CASSSPELAGVSTDTQYF
TGCGCCAGCAGCTCCCCCGAACTAGCGGGGGTTAGCACAGATACGCAGTATTTT
>TRBV2|TRBD1|NA|TRBJ2-7
CASNRQGASSYEQYF
TGTGCCAGCAACCGACAGGGGGCTAGCTCCTACGAGCAGTACTTC
>TRBV4-2|TRBD1|NA|TRBJ2-1
CASSQVDRGAYNEQFF
TGTGCCAGCAGCCAAGTGGACAGGGGCGCCTACAATGAGCAGTTCTTC
>TRBV7-8|TRBD1|NA|TRBJ1-2
CASSLAFGDSYGYTF
TGTGCCAGCAGCTTAGCGTTCGGGGACAGCTATGGCTACACCTTC
>TRBV28|TRBD1|NA|TRBJ1-2
CASRQGAQPGYTF
TGTGCCAGCAGACAGGGGGCGCAGCCTGGCTACACCTTC
>TRBV5-4|NA|NA|TRBJ1-4
CASSPAGGTAGEKLFF
TGTGCCAGCAGTCCCGCAGGCGGGACGGCAGGTGAAAAACTGTTTTTT
>TRBV5-6|TRBD1|NA|TRBJ1-2
CASSWTTGGDGYTF
TGTGCCAGCAGCTGGACTACAGGGGGTGATGGCTACACCTTC
>TRBV7-2|TRBD1|NA|TRBJ1-2
CASSLDRGDGYTF
TGTGCCAGCAGCTTAGACAGGGGGGATGGCTACACCTTC
>TRBV9|NA|NA|TRBJ2-1
CASSPRSGLDEQFF
TGTGCCAGCAGCCCCCGGAGTGGTCTGGATGAGCAGTTCTTC
>TRBV2|TRBD2|NA|TRBJ2-1
CASSIGTSGGGEQFF
TGTGCCAGCAGTATAGGGACTAGCGGGGGGGGTGAGCAGTTCTTC
>TRBV5-1|NA|once|TRBJ2-1
CASTRDSHLGNEQFF
TGCGCCAGCACCCGGGATTCTCACCTCGGGAATGAGCAGTTCTTC
>TRBV6-5|TRBD1|NA|TRBJ2-4
CASSYGGQEENIQYF
TGTGCCAGCAGTTACGGAGGACAGGAGGAGAACATTCAGTACTTC
>TRBV18|NA|NA|TRBJ1-1
CASSPGLSSNTEAFF
TGTGCCAGCTCACCAGGGCTCAGCTCGAACACTGAAGCTTTCTTT
>TRBV5-1|TRBD1|NA|TRBJ2-7
CASSFAPAHTGTGSYEQYF
TGCGCCAGCAGCTTCGCCCCCGCTCACACCGGGACAGGATCATACGAGCAGTACTTC
>TRBV7-3|NA|NA|TRBJ2-3
CASSLNAQRAADTQYF
TGTGCCAGCAGCTTGAATGCTCAGAGGGCTGCAGATACGCAGTATTTT
>TRBV27|NA|once|TRBJ1-1
CASSRDPRGRWNTEAFF
TGTGCCAGCAGTCGGGACCCTCGAGGGAGGTGGAACACTGAAGCTTTCTTT
>TRBV14|NA|NA|TRBJ1-1
CASSLSTGNTEAFF
TGTGCCAGCAGCCTCAGCACAGGGAACACTGAAGCTTTCTTT
>TRBV19|NA|NA|TRBJ2-5
CASSISLQETQYF
TGTGCCAGTAGTATTTCCCTCCAAGAGACCCAGTACTTC
>TRBV5-1|NA|NA|TRBJ2-3
CASSLELPNTQYF
TGCGCCAGCAGCTTGGAACTCCCCAATACGCAGTATTTT
>TRBV7-6|TRBD1|NA|TRBJ2-2
CASSSASDRGAGELFF
TGTGCCAGCAGCTCGGCTTCGGACAGGGGGGCCGGGGAGCTGTTTTTT
>TRBV28|NA|NA|TRBJ1-2
CASSLIFGGVYGYTF
TGTGCCAGCAGTCTCATCTTCGGAGGGGTCTATGGCTACACCTTC
>TRBV30|NA|NA|TRBJ1-5
CAWQGSGGRNQPQHF
TGTGCCTGGCAAGGCTCCGGTGGGCGCAATCAGCCCCAGCATTTT
>TRBV4-3|NA|NA|TRBJ2-2
CASSQDMGRTGELFF
TGCGCCAGCAGCCAAGATATGGGCAGGACCGGGGAGCTGTTTTTT
>TRBV10-3|NA|NA|TRBJ2-7
CAISEGAGSSYEQYF
TGTGCCATCAGTGAGGGCGCAGGTAGCTCCTACGAGCAGTACTTC
>TRBV18|TRBD1|NA|TRBJ2-3
CASSGTDTDTQYF
TGTGCCAGCTCTGGGACAGACACAGATACGCAGTATTTT
>TRBV19|NA|NA|TRBJ2-6
CASSTTKAGAGANVLTF
TGTGCCAGTAGTACCACAAAAGCAGGGGCCGGGGCCAACGTCCTGACTTTC
>TRBV4-3|NA|NA|TRBJ1-1
CASSHETGLVAFF
TGCGCCAGCAGCCATGAAACAGGGTTGGTAGCTTTCTTT
>TRBV19|TRBD1|NA|TRBJ2-7
CASSIRLGTGYQTYEQYF
TGTGCCAGTAGTATTCGGCTCGGGACAGGGTATCAGACCTACGAGCAGTACTTC
>TRBV28|NA|few|TRBJ1-1
CASSLPEEQDDTEAFF
TGTGCCAGCAGTTTACCGGAAGAACAGGATGACACTGAAGCTTTCTTT
>TRBV2|NA|many|TRBJ1-3
CASTTTGFVSGNTIYF
TGTGCCAGCACTACGACAGGCTTCGTCTCTGGAAACACCATATATTTT
>TRBV15|TRBD2|NA|TRBJ2-5
CATSTILGGETQYF
TGTGCCACCAGCACGATCCTGGGGGGGGAGACCCAGTACTTC
>TRBV6-5|TRBD1|NA|TRBJ2-2
CASSPGQGSTGELFF
TGTGCCAGCAGTCCTGGACAGGGCAGCACCGGGGAGCTGTTTTTT
>TRBV3-1/TRBV3-2|TRBD2|NA|TRBJ2-5
CASSQRGGDGTQYF
TGTGCCAGCAGCCAACGGGGGGGGGATGGAACCCAGTACTTC
>TRBV30|NA|NA|TRBJ2-7
CAWTSGLRTDEQYF
TGTGCCTGGACTAGCGGCCTAAGGACAGACGAGCAGTACTTC
>TRBV6-2/TRBV6-3|TRBD2|NA|TRBJ2-3
CASSWRLAGGSTDTQYF
TGTGCCAGCAGTTGGAGACTAGCGGGGGGTAGCACAGATACGCAGTATTTT
>TRBV11-2|NA|NA|TRBJ1-1
CASSSSRGYTEAFF
TGTGCCAGCAGCTCCAGCAGGGGTTACACTGAAGCTTTCTTT